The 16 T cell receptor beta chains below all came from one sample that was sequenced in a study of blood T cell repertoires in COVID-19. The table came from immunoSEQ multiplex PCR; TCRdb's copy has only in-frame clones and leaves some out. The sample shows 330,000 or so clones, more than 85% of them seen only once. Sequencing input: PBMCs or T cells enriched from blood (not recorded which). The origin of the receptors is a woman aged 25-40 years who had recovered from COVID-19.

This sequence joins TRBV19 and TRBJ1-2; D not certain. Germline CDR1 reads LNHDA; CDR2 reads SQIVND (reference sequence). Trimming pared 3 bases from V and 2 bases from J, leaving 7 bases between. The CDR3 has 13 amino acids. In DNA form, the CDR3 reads TGTGCCAGTAGTATGGGCGTGAACTATGGCTACACCTTC. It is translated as CASSMGVNYGYTF.

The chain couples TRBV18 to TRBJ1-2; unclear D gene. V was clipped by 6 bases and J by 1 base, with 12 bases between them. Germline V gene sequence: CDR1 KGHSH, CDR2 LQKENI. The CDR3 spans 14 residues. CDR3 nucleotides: TGTGCCAGCTCTACAGCTACGCTTAACTATGGCTACACCTTC. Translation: CASSTATLNYGYTF.

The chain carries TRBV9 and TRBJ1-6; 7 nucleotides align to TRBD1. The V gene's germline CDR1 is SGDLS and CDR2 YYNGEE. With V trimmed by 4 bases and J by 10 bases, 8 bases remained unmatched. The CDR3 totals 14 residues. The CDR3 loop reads CASSPGTVRSPLHF. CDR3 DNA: TGTGCCAGCAGCCCCGGGACAGTGAGATCACCCCTCCACTTT. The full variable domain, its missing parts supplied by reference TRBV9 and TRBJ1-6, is DSGVTQTPKHLITATGQRVTLRCSPRSGDLSVYWYQQSLDQGLQFLIQYYNGEERAKGNILERFSAQQFPDLHSELNLSSLELGDSALYFCASSPGTVRSPLHFGNGTRLTVT.

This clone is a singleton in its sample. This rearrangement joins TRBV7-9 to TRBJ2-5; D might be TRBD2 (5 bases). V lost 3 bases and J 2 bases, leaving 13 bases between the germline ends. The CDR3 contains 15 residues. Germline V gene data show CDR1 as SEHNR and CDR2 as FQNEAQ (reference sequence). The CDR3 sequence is CASSLDGAEQETQYF. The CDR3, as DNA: TGTGCCAGCAGCTTGGATGGAGCGGAACAAGAGACCCAGTACTTC.

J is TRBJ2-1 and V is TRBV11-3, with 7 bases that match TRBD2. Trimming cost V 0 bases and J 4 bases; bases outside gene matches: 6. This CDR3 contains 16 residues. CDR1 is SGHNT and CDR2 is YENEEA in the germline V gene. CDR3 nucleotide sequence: TGTGCCAGCAGCTTAGATTCAGCGGGGACTTACAATGAGCAGTTCTTC. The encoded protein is CASSLDSAGTYNEQFF.

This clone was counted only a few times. The CDR3, as DNA: TGTGCCAGCAGCGCCGGGGCTACAGGGGGCAATCAGCCCCAGCATTTT. Its protein product is CASSAGATGGNQPQHF. The chain employs TRBV9 and TRBJ1-5; 7 positions match TRBD1. The CDR3 is 16 residues long. Germline assignment: CDR1 SGDLS and CDR2 YYNGEE. Trimming removed 3 bases from V and 2 bases from J; junction bases left unmatched: 8. The entire variable domain, with the rest obtained from reference TRBV9 and TRBJ1-5, is as follows: DSGVTQTPKHLITATGQRVTLRCSPRSGDLSVYWYQQSLDQGLQFLIQYYNGEERAKGNILERFSAQQFPDLHSELNLSSLELGDSALYFCASSAGATGGNQPQHFGDGTRLSIL.

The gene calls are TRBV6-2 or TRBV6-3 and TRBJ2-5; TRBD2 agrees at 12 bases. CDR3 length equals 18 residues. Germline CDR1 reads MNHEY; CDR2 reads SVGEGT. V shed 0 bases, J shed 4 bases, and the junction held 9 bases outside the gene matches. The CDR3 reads CASSYSGLAGGPGETQYF. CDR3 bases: TGTGCCAGCAGTTACTCCGGGCTAGCGGGGGGGCCAGGAGAGACCCAGTACTTC.

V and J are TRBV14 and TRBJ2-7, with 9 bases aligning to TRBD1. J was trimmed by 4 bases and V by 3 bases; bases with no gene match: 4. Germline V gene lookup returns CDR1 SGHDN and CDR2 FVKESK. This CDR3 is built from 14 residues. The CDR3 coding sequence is TGTGCCAGCAGCCATGGGACAGGGTTTTACGAGCAGTACTTC. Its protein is CASSHGTGFYEQYF.

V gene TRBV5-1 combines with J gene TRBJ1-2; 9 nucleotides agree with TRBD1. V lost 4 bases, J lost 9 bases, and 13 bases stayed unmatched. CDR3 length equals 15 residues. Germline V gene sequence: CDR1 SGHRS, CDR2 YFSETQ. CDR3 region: CASSPAHQQGASYTF. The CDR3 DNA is TGCGCCAGCAGCCCCGCCCATCAACAGGGGGCTAGCTACACCTTC.

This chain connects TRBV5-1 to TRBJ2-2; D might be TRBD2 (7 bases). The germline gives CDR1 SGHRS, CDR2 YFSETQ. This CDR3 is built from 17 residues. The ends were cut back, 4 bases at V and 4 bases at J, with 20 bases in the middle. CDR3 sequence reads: CASSGGAASLGTGELFF. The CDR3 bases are TGCGCCAGCAGCGGGGGGGCCGCGTCCTTGGGCACCGGGGAGCTGTTTTTT.

In nucleotides, the CDR3 is TGTGCCAGCAGTGAAGCCCCGGGACACCTCACAGATACGCAGTATTTT. Protein sequence: CASSEAPGHLTDTQYF. The V gene is TRBV6-1, the J gene TRBJ2-3; possibly TRBD1 for D (6 bases). Germline lookup yields CDR1 MNHNS and CDR2 SASEGT. The CDR3 covers 16 residues. V dropped 0 bases and J dropped 2 bases, with 12 bases sitting between them.

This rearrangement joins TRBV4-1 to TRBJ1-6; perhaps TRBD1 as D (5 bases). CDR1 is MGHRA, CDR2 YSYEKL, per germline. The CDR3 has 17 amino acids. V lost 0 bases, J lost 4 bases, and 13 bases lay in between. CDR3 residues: CASSQEARVNYNSPLHF. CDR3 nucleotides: TGCGCCAGCAGCCAAGAAGCCAGGGTAAATTATAATTCACCCCTCCACTTT.

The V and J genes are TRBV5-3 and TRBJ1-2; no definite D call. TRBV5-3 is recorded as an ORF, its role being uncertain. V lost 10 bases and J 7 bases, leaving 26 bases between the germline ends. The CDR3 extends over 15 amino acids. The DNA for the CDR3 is TGTGCCCACCTTCGGAGGCTTAGGTCCTCAGGTGGCTACACCTTC. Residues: CAHLRRLRSSGGYTF.

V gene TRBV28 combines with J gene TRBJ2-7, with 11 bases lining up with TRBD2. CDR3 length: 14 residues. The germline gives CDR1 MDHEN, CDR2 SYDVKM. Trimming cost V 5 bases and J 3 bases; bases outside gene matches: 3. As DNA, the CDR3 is TGTGCCAGCAGTCCGGGACTAGCGGTCTACGAGCAGTACTTC. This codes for CASSPGLAVYEQYF.

DNA of the CDR3: TGCGCCAGCAGCTATACTAGCGGGAGGTTAACCGGGGAGCTGTTTTTT. Translated, it gives CASSYTSGRLTGELFF. The rearrangement uses TRBV5-1 and TRBJ2-2, with 12 bases identical to TRBD2. The V gene's germline CDR1 is SGHRS and CDR2 YFSETQ. V was clipped by 3 bases and J by 5 bases; unmatched bases: 5. This CDR3 has 16 amino acids.

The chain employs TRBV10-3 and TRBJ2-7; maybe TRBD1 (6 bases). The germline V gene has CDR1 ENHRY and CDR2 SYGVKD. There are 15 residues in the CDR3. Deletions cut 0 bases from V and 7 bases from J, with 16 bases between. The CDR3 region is CAISESEWAGVEQYF. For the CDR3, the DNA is TGTGCCATCAGTGAGTCAGAGTGGGCAGGGGTAGAGCAGTACTTC.